The 6 T cell receptor beta chains reported below all come from one sample, sequenced in a study of metastatic and nonmetastatic thyroid tumors. All patients were untreated before thyroid surgery. TCRdb recomputed clones from the PCR reads via MiXCR. The table has around 20,000 clones, around 9.9% seen once. Sequenced sample: blood. These receptors were obtained from a female donor with papillary thyroid cancer or a benign thyroid nodule (not recorded which). Some clones in this sample may be carry-over from other donors' samples.

The rearrangement uses TRBV7-9 and TRBJ2-5, with 7 nucleotides matching TRBD1. V was pared by 4 bases and J by 1 base, with 3 bases of the junction left unmatched. There are 14 residues in the CDR3. Germline V gene sequence: CDR1 SEHNR, CDR2 FQNEAQ (reference sequence). The CDR3 DNA sequence: TGTGCCAGCAGCTCGGGACAGTCCCAAGAGACCCAGTACTTC. Translating it yields CASSSGQSQETQYF.

The sample holds many counts of this clone. The chain is built from TRBV27 and TRBJ2-1; possibly TRBD1 or TRBD2 for D (7 bases each). The V and J ends lost 5 bases and 1 base respectively, with 18 bases between them. This CDR3 is built from 17 residues. Germline V lookup: CDR1 MNHEY, CDR2 SMNVEV (reference sequence). CDR3 amino acids: CASSRRQGGSSYNEQFF. The CDR3 bases are TGTGCCAGCAGTAGAAGACAGGGAGGGTCATCCTACAATGAGCAGTTCTTC.

Many counts were recorded for this clone. The chain has TRBV7-3 and TRBJ2-3; 7 bases align to TRBD2. Looked up from germline, CDR1 is SGHTA and CDR2 is FQGTGA. Trimming cost V 1 base and J 5 bases; bases outside gene matches: 6. The length of the CDR3 is 15 residues. In DNA, the CDR3 is TGTGCCAGCAGCTTAATTGGGGGGGTTATAGATACGCAGTATTTT. It specifies CASSLIGGVIDTQYF. Together with reference TRBV7-3 and TRBJ2-3, the CDR3 gives the full variable domain: GAGVSQTPSNKVTEKGKYVELRCDPISGHTALYWYRQSLGQGPEFLIYFQGTGAADDSGLPNDRFFAVRPEGSVSTLKIQRTERGDSAVYLCASSLIGGVIDTQYFGPGTRLTVL.

On this clone itself: At the DNA level, this CDR3 is encoded by other sequences in the same sample as well. The CDR3 region is CASSVGGQANQPQHF. CDR3 DNA sequence: TGTGCCAGCAGTGTGGGGGGGCAGGCCAATCAGCCCCAGCATTTT. This rearrangement joins TRBV12-3 or TRBV12-4 to TRBJ1-5; TRBD1 is a possible D gene (6 bases). The CDR3 runs 15 residues. With 5 bases removed from V and 3 bases from J, the gap between germline ends came to 14 bases.

Notes on this clone: This may be a read error: a much more frequent sequence differs by one nucleotide. This chain connects TRBV9 to TRBJ2-1, with a possible D match to TRBD2 (5 bases). The CDR3 totals 15 residues. Germline loops: CDR1 SGDLS, CDR2 YYNGEE. V lost 5 bases to trimming and J lost 9 bases, with 21 bases between them. For the CDR3, the DNA is TGTGCCAGCAGTCGTAGTGGCACAGCGGACGGTGAGCAGTTCTTC. It codes for CASSRSGTADGEQFF.

This clone qualifies as medium-sized (0.01 to 0.1%). V is TRBV27 and J is TRBJ1-6; D is perhaps TRBD1 (6 bases). V lost 7 bases to trimming and J lost 7 bases, with 20 bases between them. CDR1 and CDR2 (germline): MNHEY, SMNVEV (reference sequence). The CDR3 spans 16 residues. The CDR3 coding sequence is TGTGCCAGCAAGAATGACAGGAACATTGCGAATTCACCCCTCCACTTT. Its protein product is CASKNDRNIANSPLHF.